This T cell receptor (beta chain) was sequenced for a study of CD8+CD57+ T cells in acquired aplastic anemia. Study details: Mean yield of DNA from sorted CD4+ and CD8+ cells was approximately 3 ug. Study conclusions and caveats: Patients and healthy controls showed no significant CD8+ Simpson's diversity difference.

TCR beta VDJ and CDR3 profiles were obtained from a genomic DNA template. TCRdb reanalysed the reads using MiXCR and keeps one entry per CDR3 protein. The data hold 90,000 to 150,000 distinct CDR3 sequences, with approximately 50% observed a single time. The CDR3 is made up of 18 amino acids. Germline-derived CDR1 and CDR2 are KGHSY and FQNENV. Deletions cut 1 base from V and 0 bases from J, with 16 bases between. Turning to this clonotype: The antigen is not known. Without the conserved terminal phenylalanine or tryptophan, this CDR3 likely stems from a read error.

Patients sequenced had flow cytometry evidence of CD8+CD57+ cell expansion. Each of the patients presented with severe acquired aplastic anemia. Blood samples were obtained from patients who had received no prior therapy. The source material was sorted CD4+, CD8+, or CD8+CD57+ T cells (not recorded which) from PBMCs. The chain couples TRBV16 to TRBJ1-3; D perhaps matches TRBD1 (6 bases). The TCR comes from a human donor with aplastic anemia. This CDR3 is CASSQLTTGLPSGNTIYL. In DNA, the CDR3 is TGTGCCAGCAGCCAATTGACCACAGGGCTCCCCTCTGGAAACACCATATATCTT.